Below are 2 T cell receptor beta chains sequenced from a single sample in a study of spatial heterogeneity in lung cancer. As to time point: sample taken at primary tumor resection. TCRdb re-derived calls from the 5' RACE reads in MiXCR, one entry per CDR3 protein. The table lists tens of thousands of distinct CDR3 sequences, 10% to 15% of them singletons. The material was PBMCs, obtained at surgery. The receptors derive from a male donor with early-stage non-small cell lung cancer.

This clonotype was counted between two and nine times. The chain employs TRBV28 and TRBJ2-4; D gene unclear. The CDR3 runs to 14 residues. Germline-derived CDR1 and CDR2 are MDHEN and SYDVKM. The ends were cut back, 6 bases at V and 6 bases at J, with 15 bases in the middle. DNA for the CDR3: TGTGCCAGCAGCCTACCTCCCTCTGGAAACATTCAGTACTTC. This gives the protein CASSLPPSGNIQYF.

This clonotype was detected only once. It may be a read error: a sequence one base away is much more abundant. The chain joins TRBV24-1 to TRBJ2-2; D gene uncertain. CDR1 and CDR2 (germline): KGHDR, SFDVKD. Trimming pared 9 bases from V and 6 bases from J, leaving 13 bases between. The CDR3 covers 13 residues. CDR3 protein: CATPRSWSGELFF. CDR3 DNA: TGTGCCACCCCAAGATCGTGGTCCGGGGAGCTGTTTTTT.